This T cell receptor (beta chain) is drawn from a study of shared clonotypes between healthy human individuals. General study findings and limits: Shared clonotypes: 4.5% to 5% naive CD4, 3.5% to 4% naive CD8, about 2.5% memory CD4, approximately 0.37% memory CD8.

Assay: immunoSEQ multiplex PCR; the TCRdb copy retains only in-frame clones and omits some. Of fewer than 700,000 clones listed, roughly 95% are singletons. In regard to this clone: Its target is unknown.

This CDR3 has 14 residues. Germline CDR1 reads SGHRS; CDR2 reads YFSETQ. The naive CD8 subset, CD45RO-negative cells positively selected for CCR7, excluded terminally differentiated effector memory CD45RA+ cells. Sequencing was performed on naive CD8+ T cells sorted from blood. J is TRBJ2-5 and V is TRBV5-1, with 10 bases aligning to TRBD1. The J call is doubtful: the DNA matches TRBJ2-7 better. This receptor was taken from a woman aged 30 to 39 in good health. The CDR3 region is CASSWGQGSFEQYF. The CDR3 DNA is TGCGCCAGCAGCTGGGGACAGGGGTCTTTCGAGCAGTACTTC.